This paragraph reports one T cell receptor beta chain. Its specificity is not known. This specimen belongs to a study of beta chain features in type 1 diabetes. Study results and caveats: TCRB CDR3s from Type 1 diabetes patients were moderately but significantly shorter in all four CD4+ subsets.

Of the isolated RNA, all was reverse transcribed, and so the sequenced material was expressed TCRB transcripts. Measured with immunoSEQ multiplex PCR; TCRdb has only the in-frame clones, and not every one. The table lists roughly 340,000 clones, 13% of them singletons. This receptor was taken from a woman between 18 and 29 years old with type 1 diabetes. The sequencing sample was made of naive CD4+ T cells from blood.

The CDR3 spells CASSPSTSGRDTQYF. CDR3 in DNA: TGCGCCAGCAGCCCCAGTACTAGCGGGAGAGATACGCAGTATTTT. This chain connects TRBV4-1 to TRBJ2-3; 11 bases align to TRBD2. Germline CDR1 reads MGHRA; CDR2 reads YSYEKL. The CDR3 has 15 residues. V dropped 4 bases and J dropped 5; count of bases not matched to a gene: 5.